Described below is a single T cell receptor beta chain sequence and its context. The CDR3 is made up of 12 amino acids. Trimming removed 7 bases at V and 4 bases at J, with 10 bases between. CDR1 MNHEY and CDR2 SVGAGI come from the germline V gene. The source of the sample is a study of control samples from healthy donors and cancer patients. The data were produced by immunoSEQ multiplex PCR, yet TCRdb's version contains in-frame clones alone and is incomplete. The sample lists about 140,000 clones; roughly nine tenths were seen once. The chain carries TRBV6-5 and TRBJ1-2; possibly TRBD1 for D (5 bases). The source material was blood. The TCR originated in a man aged 18 to 35 in good health. This CDR3 reads CASTGQIYGYTF. The CDR3 bases are TGTGCCAGCACAGGACAAATCTATGGCTACACCTTC.